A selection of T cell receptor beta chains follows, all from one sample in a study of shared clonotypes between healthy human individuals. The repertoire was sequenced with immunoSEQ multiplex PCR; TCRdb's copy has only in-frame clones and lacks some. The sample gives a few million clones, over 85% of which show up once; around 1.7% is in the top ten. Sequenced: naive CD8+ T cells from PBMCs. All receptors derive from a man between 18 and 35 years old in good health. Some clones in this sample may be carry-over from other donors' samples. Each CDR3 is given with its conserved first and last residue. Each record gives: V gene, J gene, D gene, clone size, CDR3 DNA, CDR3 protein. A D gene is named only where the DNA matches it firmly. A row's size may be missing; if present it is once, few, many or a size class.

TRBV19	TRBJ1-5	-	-	TGTGCCAGTAGTATAGGATCAGGAGAATATAGCAATCAGCCCCAGCATTTT	CASSIGSGEYSNQPQHF
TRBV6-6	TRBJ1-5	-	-	TGTGCCAGCGGGGGGTTCGATCAGCCCCAGCATTTT	CASGGFDQPQHF
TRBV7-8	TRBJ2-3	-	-	TGTGCCAGCAGCTTAGAGTCCAGGGGTGGCGCAGATACGCAGTATTTT	CASSLESRGGADTQYF
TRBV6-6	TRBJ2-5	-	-	TGTGCCAGCAGTTACTCGGAAGCCAGACAAGAGACCCAGTACTTC	CASSYSEARQETQYF
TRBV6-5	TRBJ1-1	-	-	TGTGCCAGCGGGAACACTGAAGCTTTCTTT	CASGNTEAFF
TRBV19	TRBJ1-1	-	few	TGTGCCAGTAGAGGGAGAGAAGACACTGAAGCTTTCTTT	CASRGREDTEAFF
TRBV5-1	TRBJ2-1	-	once	TGCGCCAGCAGCTTGGGGTACAGCAAGCACAATGAGCAGTTCTTC	CASSLGYSKHNEQFF
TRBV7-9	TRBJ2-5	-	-	TGTGCCAGCAGCTTATCGTATAGTGGATGGCAAGAGACCCAGTACTTC	CASSLSYSGWQETQYF
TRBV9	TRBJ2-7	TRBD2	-	TGTGCCAGCAGCGTACTGGGGACTAGCTCCTACGAGCAGTACTTC	CASSVLGTSSYEQYF
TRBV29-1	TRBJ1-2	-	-	TGCAGCGTCCCCGGGCTACGGGGAGGCTACACCTTC	CSVPGLRGGYTF
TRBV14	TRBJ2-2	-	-	TGTGCCAGCAGCCAGCCGTCCCATGTAGCCGGGGAGCTGTTTTTT	CASSQPSHVAGELFF
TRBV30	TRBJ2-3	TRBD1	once	TGTGCCTGGAGCGCCTCGGAAACGGGACAGCATACAGATACGCAGTATTTT	CAWSASETGQHTDTQYF
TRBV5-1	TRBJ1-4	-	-	TGCGCCAGCAGCTCATACAGTGCAACTAATGAAAAACTGTTTTTT	CASSSYSATNEKLFF
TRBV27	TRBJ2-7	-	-	TGTGCCAGCAGTGTCCAGGGTAACGCCTACGAGCAGTACTTC	CASSVQGNAYEQYF
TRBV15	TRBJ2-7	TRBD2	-	TGTGCCACCAGCGGGCTAGCGGGGAGCTCCTACGAGCAGTACTTC	CATSGLAGSSYEQYF
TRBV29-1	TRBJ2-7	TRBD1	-	TGCAGCGTCCGAGACGGGACAGGGGAGTACGAGCAGTACTTC	CSVRDGTGEYEQYF
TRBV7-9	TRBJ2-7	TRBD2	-	TGTGCCAGCAGCTGGACTAGCGGGAAGTACGAGCAGTACTTC	CASSWTSGKYEQYF
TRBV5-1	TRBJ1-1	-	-	TGCGCCAGCAGCCCGGCCATGAACACTGAAGCTTTCTTT	CASSPAMNTEAFF
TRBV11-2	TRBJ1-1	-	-	TGTGCCAGCACCCTTAGTCGGGTTACTGAAGCTTTCTTT	CASTLSRVTEAFF
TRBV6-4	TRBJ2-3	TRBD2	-	TGTGCCAGCAGTGACGCCGGGACTAGCGGCGCCACGCAGTATTTT	CASSDAGTSGATQYF
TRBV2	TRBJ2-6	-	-	TGTGCCAGCATGGGGGCCAACGTCCTGACTTTC	CASMGANVLTF
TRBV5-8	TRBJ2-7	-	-	TGTGCCAGCAGCCCCCCTCGGGGGCGCTCCTACGAGCAGTACTTC	CASSPPRGRSYEQYF
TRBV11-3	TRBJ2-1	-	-	TGTGCCAGCAGCTCCTCATGGGGGGAAGGAAACAATGAGCAGTTCTTC	CASSSSWGEGNNEQFF
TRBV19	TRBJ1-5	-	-	TGTGCCAGTAGTATAGTCGTGAGGAGCAATCAGCCCCAGCATTTT	CASSIVVRSNQPQHF
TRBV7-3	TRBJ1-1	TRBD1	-	TGTGCCAGCAGCCCAGGGGGGGGCCTTGAAGCTTTCTTT	CASSPGGGLEAFF
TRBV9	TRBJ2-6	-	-	TGTGCCAGCAGCGTACCACGGACGGCTCCTGGGGCCAACGTCCTGACTTTC	CASSVPRTAPGANVLTF
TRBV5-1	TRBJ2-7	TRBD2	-	TGCGCCAGCAGCCCGAACGGACTAGCGGGTATTACCTACGAGCAGTACTTC	CASSPNGLAGITYEQYF
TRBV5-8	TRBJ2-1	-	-	TGTGCCAGCAGCCCTGACAGACCCAATGAGCAGTTCTTC	CASSPDRPNEQFF
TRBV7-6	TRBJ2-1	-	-	TGTGCCAGCAGCTTACTTAGGAGCTCCTACAATGAGCAGTTCTTC	CASSLLRSSYNEQFF
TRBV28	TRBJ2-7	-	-	TGTGCCAGCAGTTTAACCAGATACGAGCAGTACTTC	CASSLTRYEQYF
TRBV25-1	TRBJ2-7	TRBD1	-	TGTGCCAGCAGCAACCTAGGGGACAGCCTCTACGAGCAGTACTTC	CASSNLGDSLYEQYF
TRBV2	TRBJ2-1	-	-	TGTGCCAGCAGCCCAACTGGCGGTTACAATGAGCAGTTCTTC	CASSPTGGYNEQFF
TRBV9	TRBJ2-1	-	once	TGTGCCAGCAGCGTAGCTAGCGCGAGCTCCTACAATGAGCAGTTCTTC	CASSVASASSYNEQFF
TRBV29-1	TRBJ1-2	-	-	TGCAGCGTACGGCAAAACTATGGCTACACCTTC	CSVRQNYGYTF
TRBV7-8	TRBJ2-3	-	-	TGTGCCACCACAGGAACAACACGGGGTACGCAGTATTTT	CATTGTTRGTQYF
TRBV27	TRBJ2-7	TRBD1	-	TGTGCCAGCAGTTTAAAGGCAGGGGGCTTCTACGAGCAGTACTTC	CASSLKAGGFYEQYF
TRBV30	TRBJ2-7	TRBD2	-	TGTGCCTGGGCCCTGACTAGCGGGAAGACTTCCGGGGAGCAGTACTTC	CAWALTSGKTSGEQYF
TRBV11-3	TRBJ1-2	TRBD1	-	TGTGCCAGCAGCTACCCGGGACAGGGGGCCAGGGGCTACACCTTC	CASSYPGQGARGYTF
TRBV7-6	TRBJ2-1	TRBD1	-	TGTGCCAGCAGCTGGGCCGGGACAGCCAATGAGCAGTTCTTC	CASSWAGTANEQFF
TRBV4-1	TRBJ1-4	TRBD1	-	TGCGCCAGCAGCCAGTACCGGGACAGCCTTAATGAAAAACTGTTTTTT	CASSQYRDSLNEKLFF
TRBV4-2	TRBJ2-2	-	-	TGTGCCAGCAGCCAAGGGGAACAGTTAAACACCGGGGAGCTGTTTTTT	CASSQGEQLNTGELFF
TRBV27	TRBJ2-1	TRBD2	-	TGTGCCAGCATATCGGTAAAGCGGGAGGCTGGGTTTTACAATGAGCAGTTCTTC	CASISVKREAGFYNEQFF
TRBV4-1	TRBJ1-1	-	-	TGCGCCAGCAGCCACCCGTCCCCCCCAGGCCACACTGAAGCTTTCTTT	CASSHPSPPGHTEAFF
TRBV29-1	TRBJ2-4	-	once	TGCAGCGTTTCAGGTCCCAAAAACATTCAGTACTTC	CSVSGPKNIQYF
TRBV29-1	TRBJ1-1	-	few	TGCAGCGTTGTTGGGGAAGACACTGAAGCTTTCTTT	CSVVGEDTEAFF
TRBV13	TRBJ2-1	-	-	TGTGCCAGCAGCTTTCAGTACAATGAGCAGTTCTTC	CASSFQYNEQFF
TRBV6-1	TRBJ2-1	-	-	TGTGCCAGCTCATACTGGGGGCATGGGCTAAGTGAGCAGTTCTTC	CASSYWGHGLSEQFF
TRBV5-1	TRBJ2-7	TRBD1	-	TGCGCCAGCAGGGCGAGGGACAGCATGGCGAGCGAGCAGTACTTC	CASRARDSMASEQYF
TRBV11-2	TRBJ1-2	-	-	TGTGCCAGCAGCTCCATCGAGCAGCTTTTTTTCGGCTATGGCTACACCTTC	CASSSIEQLFFGYGYTF
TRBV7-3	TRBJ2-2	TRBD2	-	TGTGCCAGTGGGGAGGGTCTCAAGGGGACCGGGGAGCTGTTTTTT	CASGEGLKGTGELFF
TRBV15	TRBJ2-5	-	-	TGTGCCACCAGCAGTGGACGGGGGGCGGTGGAGACCCAGTACTTC	CATSSGRGAVETQYF
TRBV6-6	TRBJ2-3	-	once	TGTGCCAGCAGTTTTTGGACAGCCGACACAGATACGCAGTATTTT	CASSFWTADTDTQYF
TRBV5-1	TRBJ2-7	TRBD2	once	TGCGCCAGCAGCTTTGAGCGGGAGATCCCCGAGCAGTACTTC	CASSFEREIPEQYF
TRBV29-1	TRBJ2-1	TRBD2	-	TGCAGCGTTGAAGGACTAGCGGGAAAAAGCTCCTACAATGAGCAGTTCTTC	CSVEGLAGKSSYNEQFF
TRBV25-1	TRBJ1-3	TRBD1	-	TGTGCCAGCAACAGGGGGGGTGCTGGAAACACCATATATTTT	CASNRGGAGNTIYF
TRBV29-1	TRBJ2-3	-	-	TGCAGCGTCCCGTGGGACACAGATACGCAGTATTTT	CSVPWDTDTQYF
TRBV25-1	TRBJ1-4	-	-	TGTGCCAGCAGTGAACGTCAGCTAGCAACTAATGAAAAACTGTTTTTT	CASSERQLATNEKLFF
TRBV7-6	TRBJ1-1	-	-	TGTGCCAGCAGCCAGGGCCACTCGAACACTGAAGCTTTCTTT	CASSQGHSNTEAFF
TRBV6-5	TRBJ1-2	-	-	TGTGCCAGCAGCCCGGGTTTGGGGGCTATTGAAGGCTACACCTTC	CASSPGLGAIEGYTF